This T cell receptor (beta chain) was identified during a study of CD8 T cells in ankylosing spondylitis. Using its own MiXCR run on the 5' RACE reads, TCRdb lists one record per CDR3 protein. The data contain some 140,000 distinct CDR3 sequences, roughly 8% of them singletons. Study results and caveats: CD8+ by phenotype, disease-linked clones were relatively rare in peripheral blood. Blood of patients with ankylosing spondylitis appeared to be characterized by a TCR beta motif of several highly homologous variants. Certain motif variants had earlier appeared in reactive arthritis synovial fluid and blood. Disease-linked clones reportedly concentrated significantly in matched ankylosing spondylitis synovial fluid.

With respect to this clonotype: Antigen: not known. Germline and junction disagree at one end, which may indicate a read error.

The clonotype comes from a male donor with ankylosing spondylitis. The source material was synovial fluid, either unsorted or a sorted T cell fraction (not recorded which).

Here the CDR3 reads CAISLGPPNEKLFF. The CDR3 region has the DNA TGTGCCATCAGCCTGGGGCCACCGAATGAAAAACTGTTTTTT. The chain employs TRBV5-6 and TRBJ1-4; tentatively, D is TRBD1 (5 bases). The CDR3 has 14 amino acids. The germline V gene encodes CDR1 SGHDT and CDR2 YYEEEE.